A selection of T cell receptor beta chains follows, all from one sample in a study of CXCR3-negative and CXCR3-positive naive CD8 T cells. From the 5' RACE reads, TCRdb lists one entry per CDR3 protein and no DNA. The clone table shows 84,000 or so distinct CDR3 sequences, with the ten largest holding about 1.4%. The material sequenced was naive CXCR3- CD8+ T cells from blood. The receptors come from a human donor in good health. Some clones in this sample may be carry-over from other donors' samples. Both conserved end residues are part of each CDR3.

>TRBV28|TRBJ2-1
CASRDRYSYNEQFF
>TRBV6-1|TRBJ2-7
CATYYRTRDEQYF
>TRBV7-2|TRBJ1-1
CASSPRDRGDTEAFF
>TRBV28|TRBJ2-7
CASSRYPSRARLYEQYF
>TRBV27|TRBJ2-1
CASSWGTGDYNEQFF
>TRBV29-1|TRBJ2-3
CSVVVVDRGDTQYF
>TRBV11-2|TRBJ2-3
CASSLGVAGEDQGTYF
>TRBV4-3|TRBJ2-7
CASSQKEGADEQYF
>TRBV29-1|TRBJ2-7
CSVEASPGVEQYF
>TRBV29-1|TRBJ2-7
CSVEDRAHEQYF
>TRBV27|TRBJ2-3
CASTTSGGTTDTQYF
>TRBV10-2|TRBJ2-1
CASSVASGRDYNEQFF
>TRBV28|TRBJ2-5
CASTNPGGGRKTQYF
>TRBV7-3|TRBJ2-1
CASSLTGGSSYNEQFF
>TRBV29-1|TRBJ2-3
CSVAGTGTDTQYF
>TRBV20-1|TRBJ2-1
CSATSRLAGGPMGNEQFF
>TRBV5-5|TRBJ1-1
CASSHGQGSTEAFF
>TRBV5-1|TRBJ2-7
CASSFDAYEQYF
>TRBV29-1|TRBJ2-7
CSVRSSSYEQYF